The clone carrying this TCR beta chain was seen just once. The record originates from a study of blood T cell repertoires in COVID-19. On the study more broadly: From the United States, Italy and Spain came samples of acute and convalescent COVID-19.

In germline, CDR1 is SGDLS, CDR2 YYNGEE. V was pared by 0 bases and J by 0 bases, with 5 bases between. This CDR3 comprises 14 residues. The repertoire was sequenced with immunoSEQ multiplex PCR; TCRdb's copy has only in-frame clones and lacks some. The sample lists some 68,000 clones; approximately 90% were seen once. Seattle cases were enrolled at active infection and followed longitudinally. The sequenced material came from peripheral blood. The sequence was collected from a woman in her forties or fifties with COVID-19, enrolled during active disease. The V and J genes are TRBV9 and TRBJ2-3; a possible D gene is TRBD1 (5 bases). The CDR3 spells CASSVGQSTDTQYF. The DNA for the CDR3 is TGTGCCAGCAGCGTAGGACAGAGCACAGATACGCAGTATTTT.